Listed below are T cell receptor beta chains from one sample, sequenced in a study of blood T cell repertoires in COVID-19. This table comes from immunoSEQ multiplex PCR, and its TCRdb copy is limited to in-frame clones, with some not included. The sample lists fewer than 400,000 clones; around 82% were seen once. Sequencing was performed on peripheral blood. The source is a man aged 30 to 45 with active or convalescent COVID-19. The CDR3 runs from the conserved cysteine through the conserved F or W. The D gene is left open where the match is weak. Rows give clone size only sometimes, using once, few, many, or a class for an expanded clone.

j_gene	d_gene	abundance	len	v_gene	CDR3aa	CDR3nt
TRBJ2-1	TRBD2	NA	18	TRBV24-1	CATSDLRTSGRERNEQFF	TGTGCCACCAGTGATTTGCGGACTAGCGGGAGGGAAAGAAATGAGCAGTTCTTC
TRBJ1-1	NA	NA	15	TRBV6-7	CASSSEQPPNTEAFF	TGTGCCAGCAGTTCGGAACAGCCCCCGAACACTGAAGCTTTCTTT
TRBJ2-2	NA	few	15	TRBV5-1	CASSLTGLNTGELFF	TGCGCCAGCAGCCTGACAGGATTAAACACCGGGGAGCTGTTTTTT
TRBJ2-7	NA	NA	13	TRBV7-8	CASSLRGSYEQYF	TGTGCCAGCAGCTTAAGGGGGTCCTACGAGCAGTACTTC
TRBJ2-7	TRBD2	NA	17	TRBV3-1/TRBV3-2	CASSQTSRLAGAYEQYF	TGTGCCAGCAGCCAAACATCCAGACTAGCGGGAGCCTACGAGCAGTACTTC
TRBJ2-4	NA	once	15	TRBV5-1	CASSLSAGPKNIQYF	TGCGCCAGCAGCTTGTCGGCGGGACCCAAAAACATTCAGTACTTC
TRBJ2-3	TRBD2	NA	16	TRBV9	CASSAEGRLAGDTQYF	TGTGCCAGCAGCGCAGAGGGGAGACTAGCGGGTGATACGCAGTATTTT
TRBJ2-3	NA	NA	16	TRBV23-1	CASSLEWGGPTDTQYF	TGCGCCAGCAGTTTGGAGTGGGGGGGCCCCACAGATACGCAGTATTTT
TRBJ1-5	NA	NA	15	TRBV25-1	CASRGFGGGNQPQHF	TGTGCCAGCAGAGGTTTCGGAGGAGGCAATCAGCCCCAGCATTTT
TRBJ1-5	NA	NA	13	TRBV19	CASSVQGSQPQHF	TGTGCCAGTAGTGTACAGGGCAGTCAGCCCCAGCATTTT
TRBJ1-2	TRBD1	NA	17	TRBV9	CASSTPRFGTGNYGYTF	TGTGCCAGCAGCACCCCCCGGTTCGGGACAGGGAACTATGGCTACACCTTC
TRBJ2-3	TRBD2	NA	16	TRBV3-1/TRBV3-2	CASSQKGSGGADTQYF	TGTGCCAGCAGCCAAAAGGGTAGCGGGGGGGCAGATACGCAGTATTTT
TRBJ1-4	NA	NA	13	TRBV30	CAWSVLESEKLFF	TGTGCCTGGAGTGTACTCGAGAGTGAAAAACTGTTTTTT
TRBJ1-2	TRBD1	NA	14	TRBV27	CASRGQGFGYGYTF	TGTGCCAGCAGAGGACAGGGTTTTGGCTATGGCTACACCTTC
TRBJ2-3	TRBD2	NA	15	TRBV11-3	CASSKEGLATDTQYF	TGTGCCAGCAGCAAAGAGGGACTAGCTACAGATACGCAGTATTTT
TRBJ2-3	TRBD2	few	16	TRBV5-6	CASSQGLAGGTDTQYF	TGTGCCAGCAGCCAAGGACTAGCGGGCGGAACAGATACGCAGTATTTT